These T cell receptor beta chains were read from a single sample in a study of shared clonotypes between healthy human individuals. Libraries were prepared by immunoSEQ multiplex PCR; TCRdb keeps only in-frame clonotypes and omits some of them. This table holds approximately 840,000 clones, about 96% found once. The sequencing input was naive CD8+ T cells sorted from blood. Receptors originate from a man aged 25 to 40 in good health. Each CDR3 is given with its conserved first and last residue. A D gene is named only where the DNA matches it firmly. Some rows have no size entry. The others give once, few or many, or a class for an expanded clone.

V gene	J gene	D gene	clone size	CDR3 protein	CDR3 DNA
TRBV5-4	TRBJ2-6	TRBD1	.	CASSSTGTGGSPGANVLTF	TGTGCCAGCAGCTCCACCGGGACAGGGGGCTCCCCTGGGGCCAACGTCCTGACTTTC
TRBV7-9	TRBJ1-4	.	.	CASSLNSGATNEKLFF	TGTGCCAGCAGCTTAAATTCCGGTGCAACTAATGAAAAACTGTTTTTT
TRBV2	TRBJ2-1	.	.	CAIPGLSYNEQFF	TGTGCCATACCGGGGCTCTCCTACAATGAGCAGTTCTTC
TRBV7-9	TRBJ2-1	TRBD1	.	CATLLPGGTLQFF	TGTGCCACACTTCTCCCAGGGGGAACCTTGCAGTTCTTC
TRBV29-1	TRBJ2-1	TRBD1	.	CSGNTGAISYNEQFF	TGCAGCGGAAACACAGGGGCCATATCCTACAATGAGCAGTTCTTC
TRBV29-1	TRBJ1-2	.	once	CSVARVNDGYTF	TGCAGCGTTGCGAGGGTTAACGACGGCTACACCTTC
TRBV6-5	TRBJ2-1	.	.	CASSYGLGNEQFF	TGTGCCAGCAGTTACGGACTTGGGAATGAGCAGTTCTTC
TRBV14	TRBJ2-5	.	.	CASSQVTRGETQYF	TGTGCCAGCAGCCAAGTCACTAGGGGGGAGACCCAGTACTTC
TRBV6-5	TRBJ2-7	.	.	CASSYSGRSSYEQYF	TGTGCCAGCAGTTACTCCGGTCGGAGCTCCTACGAGCAGTACTTC
TRBV5-1	TRBJ2-1	TRBD2	.	CASSPGLAGVYNEQFF	TGCGCCAGCAGCCCGGGACTAGCGGGAGTCTACAATGAGCAGTTCTTC
TRBV27	TRBJ2-7	.	once	CASGAQIGGAGVDEQYF	TGTGCCAGCGGGGCGCAGATAGGGGGTGCGGGAGTTGACGAGCAGTACTTC